These 9 T cell receptor beta chains came from one sample sequenced in a study of T cell responses to AZD1222 COVID-19 vaccine. TCRdb keeps only in-frame clones here, not all; method: immunoSEQ multiplex PCR. The sample lists 150,000 to 200,000 clones; 92% were seen once. Source: peripheral blood, taken 28 days after the second AZD1222 dose. The receptors were gathered from an adult who received the AZD1222 COVID-19 vaccine.

The CDR3 DNA follows: TGTGCCAGCAGCTTAGCGAGACCCCCGTCGGTTGAGCAGTTCTTC. This codes for CASSLARPPSVEQFF. J is TRBJ2-1 and V is TRBV7-6; D gene ambiguous. This CDR3 spans 15 amino acids. Between the trimmed V and J ends, which lost 0 bases and 9 bases, there was a span of 15 bases. Looked up from germline, CDR1 is SGHVS and CDR2 is FNYEAQ.

The genes are TRBV7-8 and TRBJ1-2; weak D call: TRBD1 (6 bases). Trimming shortened V by 1 base and J by 6 bases, and 12 bases separated the two germline ends. CDR1 is SGHVS, CDR2 FQNEAQ, per germline. CDR3 length: 14 amino acids. CDR3: CASSLGPDSHGYTF. The CDR3 coding sequence is TGTGCCAGCAGCTTAGGTCCGGACAGCCATGGCTACACCTTC. Supplemented by reference TRBV7-8 and TRBJ1-2, the full variable domain reads GAGVSQSPRYKVAKRGQDVALRCDPISGHVSLFWYQQALGQGPEFLTYFQNEAQLDKSGLPSDRFFAERPEGSVSTLKIQRTQQEDSAVYLCASSLGPDSHGYTFGSGTRLTVV.

The chain links TRBV2 to TRBJ2-1; D possibly corresponds to TRBD2 (5 bases). Germline assignment: CDR1 SNHLY and CDR2 FYNNEI. This CDR3 is 14 amino acids long. V was pared by 4 bases and J by 0 bases, with 7 bases between. The CDR3: CASSVAGSYNEQFF. The CDR3 DNA reads TGTGCCAGCAGTGTCGCGGGCTCCTACAATGAGCAGTTCTTC.

This chain connects TRBV6-6 to TRBJ1-2; D gene uncertain. This CDR3 contains 11 residues. Germline CDR1 MNHNY, CDR2 SVGAGI (reference sequence). V lost 7 bases and J lost 4, with 7 bases in between. CDR3 nucleotide sequence: TGTGCCAGCACCACGGCCTATGGCTACACCTTC. Translating gives CASTTAYGYTF.

The chain combines TRBV3-1 (or the pseudogene TRBV3-2) with TRBJ1-3; possibly TRBD1 for D (6 bases). Trimming removed 4 bases at V and 0 bases at J, with 13 bases between. The germline CDR1 and CDR2 sequences are LGHDT and YNNKEL (reference sequence). The CDR3 loop spans 16 amino acids. The CDR3 sequence is CASSRGTFLSGNTIYF. CDR3 coding DNA: TGTGCCAGCAGCCGGGGGACATTTCTCTCTGGAAACACCATATATTTT.

This chain joins TRBV14 and TRBJ1-6; D unresolved. Trimming took 1 base from V and 7 from J, leaving 5 bases between them. Germline CDR1 reads SGHDN; CDR2 reads FVKESK. The CDR3 consists of 13 residues. The CDR3 protein is CASSQVRNSPLHF. CDR3 nucleotides: TGTGCCAGCAGCCAAGTCAGGAATTCACCCCTCCACTTT.

This chain uses TRBV3-1 (or the pseudogene TRBV3-2) with TRBJ1-4; no firm D call. Germline lookup yields CDR1 LGHDT and CDR2 YNNKEL (reference sequence). The V and J ends lost 0 bases and 5 bases respectively, with 10 bases between them. The CDR3 loop spans 15 amino acids. CDR3 nucleotides: TGTGCCAGCAGCCAAGATACACAGAGAAATGAAAAACTGTTTTTT. As protein: CASSQDTQRNEKLFF.

In its sample, this clone was seen once. The J gene is TRBJ1-5, the V gene TRBV10-1, with TRBD1 matching 7 bases. CDR1 is WNHNN and CDR2 is SYGVQD in the germline V gene (reference sequence). V lost 2 bases and J lost 3; bases outside the gene matches: 7. CDR3 length equals 16 residues. The CDR3 coding sequence is TGCGCCAGCAGTGAGGAGTGGACAGGCATCAATCAGCCCCAGCATTTT. Protein sequence: CASSEEWTGINQPQHF.

V and J are TRBV4-1 and TRBJ2-1; D is unclear. The germline V and J ends were trimmed by 1 base and 6 bases, with 7 bases remaining between them. CDR3 length equals 13 residues. Germline loops: CDR1 MGHRA, CDR2 YSYEKL. CDR3 DNA sequence: TGCGCCAGCAGCCAAGTCCCCCGCAATGAGCAGTTCTTC. It specifies CASSQVPRNEQFF.